These 24 T cell receptor beta chains came from one sample sequenced in a study of identical twins. From the 5' RACE reads, TCRdb called clonotypes with MiXCR, one entry per CDR3 protein. The data show about 920,000 distinct CDR3 sequences, over 9% seen once. A further study also used this sample, focusing on yellow fever vaccine responses in identical twins.

Sequenced sample: PBMCs. These receptors were obtained from a woman aged 18-29 years in good health.

There are a few counts of this clonotype. The chain couples TRBV20-1 to TRBJ2-1, with unresolved D. The CDR3 consists of 14 residues. Germline V CDR1 and CDR2: DFQATT, SNEGSKA (reference sequence). Trimming left V 4 bases short and J 0 bases short, with 10 bases between. In DNA, the CDR3 is TGCAGTGCTATCCCCAGGAGCTCCTACAATGAGCAGTTCTTC. Translated, it gives CSAIPRSSYNEQFF.

The chain carries TRBV11-2 and TRBJ2-5; D call uncertain. The CDR3 length is 13 residues. The ends were cut back, 1 base at V and 4 bases at J, with 7 bases in the middle. Germline lookup yields CDR1 SGHAT and CDR2 FQNNGV. CDR3 DNA: TGTGCCAGCAGCTTAGTAGGTCCAGAGACCCAGTACTTC. It translates to CASSLVGPETQYF. The full variable domain, completed using reference TRBV11-2 and TRBJ2-5, is EAGVAQSPRYKIIEKRQSVAFWCNPISGHATLYWYQQILGQGPKLLIQFQNNGVVDDSQLPKDRFSAERLKGVDSTLKIQPAKLEDSAVYLCASSLVGPETQYFGPGTRLLVL.

The chain links TRBV29-1 to TRBJ2-6; D is possibly TRBD2 (7 bases). Trimming pared 5 bases from V and 3 bases from J, leaving 11 bases between. The CDR3 is 14 residues long. Germline loops: CDR1 SQVTM, CDR2 ANQGSEA. This CDR3 reads CSVRGGGGANVLTF. CDR3 nucleotides: TGCAGCGTTAGGGGGGGCGGTGGGGCCAACGTCCTGACTTTC.

CDR3: CASSQASTNYGYTF. CDR3 bases: TGTGCCAGCAGCCAAGCCAGCACTAACTATGGCTACACCTTC. The V and J genes are TRBV3-1 and TRBJ1-2; D gene uncertain. Germline values: CDR1 LGHDT, CDR2 YNNKEL (reference sequence). Trimming took off 1 base at V and 0 bases at J, with 6 bases between the two ends. CDR3 length: 14 amino acids.

This rearrangement joins TRBV14 to TRBJ2-1, with TRBD2 identical over 10 bases. Per the germline V gene, CDR1 is SGHDN and CDR2 is FVKESK. The CDR3 is made up of 19 amino acids. V gave up 4 bases and J gave up 0 bases; unmatched junction bases: 12. CDR3: CASSLLYRLAGDSYNEQFF. The CDR3 nucleotides read TGTGCCAGCAGCCTCCTTTATCGGCTAGCGGGAGACTCCTACAATGAGCAGTTCTTC.

This clonotype was observed a few times. V and J are TRBV13 and TRBJ2-1; 7 nucleotides agree with TRBD2. CDR1 is PRHDT and CDR2 is FYEKMQ in the germline V gene (reference sequence). This CDR3 spans 16 amino acids. The trim removed 2 bases at V and 1 base at J, leaving 5 bases unmatched. Written as DNA, the CDR3 is TGTGCCAGCAGCTTAATTGGCGGGAGTTCCTACAATGAGCAGTTCTTC. This gives the protein CASSLIGGSSYNEQFF.

V gene TRBV20-1 combines with J gene TRBJ1-5; D perhaps matches TRBD1 (6 bases). Germline V gene data show CDR1 as DFQATT and CDR2 as SNEGSKA (reference sequence). The V end lost 3 bases, the J end lost 1 base, and 25 bases lay between the germline ends. CDR3 length: 19 residues. CDR3 loop: CSASRVGPGEISSNQPQHF. The CDR3 nucleotides are TGCAGTGCTAGCCGTGTGGGGCCAGGGGAAATTTCAAGCAATCAGCCCCAGCATTTT.

The chain couples TRBV29-1 to TRBJ2-1, with 9 bases fitting TRBD1. This CDR3 contains 13 residues. J gave up 6 bases and V 7 bases, and 7 bases lay outside the gene matches. Germline CDR1 reads SQVTM; CDR2 reads ANQGSEA. CDR3: CSANGQGSNEQFF. The CDR3 DNA reads as TGCAGCGCAAATGGACAGGGGTCCAATGAGCAGTTCTTC.

This clonotype showed up just a few times. This rearrangement joins TRBV6-1 to TRBJ2-7, with D uncertain. There are 14 residues in the CDR3. The germline CDR1 and CDR2 sequences are MNHNS and SASEGT. Here the CDR3 reads CVSSRVAGINEQYV. CDR3 nucleotide sequence: TGTGTCAGCAGTCGTGTCGCAGGTATCAACGAGCAGTACGTC.

This clonotype was detected a few times. This chain joins TRBV7-2 and TRBJ2-6, with D hard to call. This CDR3 has 14 residues. V was cut by 6 bases and J by 1 base, with 7 bases left in between. Germline-derived CDR1 and CDR2 are SGHTA and FQGNSA. The CDR3 protein is CASSLKSGANVLTF. The CDR3 DNA reads as TGTGCCAGCAGTTTGAAATCTGGGGCCAACGTCCTGACTTTC.

V usage is TRBV18 and J usage is TRBJ2-4, with a tentative D call TRBD2 (5 bases). V was cut by 6 bases and J by 0 bases, with 18 bases left in between. The CDR3 runs 17 residues. CDR1 and CDR2 from the germline V gene are KGHSH and LQKENI. CDR3 region: CASSKRRADEAKNIQYF. CDR3 sequence (DNA): TGTGCCAGCTCCAAAAGAAGAGCGGATGAAGCCAAAAACATTCAGTACTTC.

The J gene is TRBJ2-2, the V gene TRBV12-3 or TRBV12-4, with D unclear. The CDR3 covers 14 residues. Between the trimmed V and J ends, which lost 5 bases and 4 bases, there was a span of 11 bases. CDR3 residues: CASSPTASTGELFF. The CDR3 DNA reads as TGTGCCAGCAGTCCGACCGCGAGCACCGGGGAGCTGTTTTTT.

This clonotype was seen more than once but under ten times. The V gene is TRBV15, the J gene TRBJ2-7; D unclear. Trimming took off 0 bases at V and 5 bases at J, with 5 bases between the two ends. The CDR3 totals 12 residues. The V gene's germline CDR1 is LNHNV and CDR2 YYDKDF (reference sequence). CDR3 DNA sequence: TGTGCCACCAGCAGAGATAGGAACGAGCAGTACTTC. It yields the protein CATSRDRNEQYF.

The chain joins TRBV28 to TRBJ2-6, with 8 bases aligning to TRBD1. V lost 6 bases, J lost 2 bases, and 15 bases stayed unmatched. The germline V gene has CDR1 MDHEN and CDR2 SYDVKM. This CDR3 is built from 19 residues. The CDR3 region has the DNA TGTGCCAGCAGCCGCTGGGGGACAGGCCCCGTCGCTGGGGCCAACGTCCTGACTTTC. Its protein is CASSRWGTGPVAGANVLTF.

The chain joins TRBV7-2 to TRBJ2-7; 9 nucleotides match TRBD2. Germline CDR1 and CDR2: SGHTA and FQGNSA. V was pared by 3 bases and J by 2 bases, with 8 bases of the junction left unmatched. This CDR3 contains 16 residues. In DNA, the CDR3 is TGTGCCAGCAGCTTTAATCAGGCTAGCGGGGCCTACGAGCAGTACTTC. It translates to CASSFNQASGAYEQYF.

The table lists this clonotype with a few counts. The chain recombines TRBV20-1 with TRBJ2-7; TRBD2 is a possible D gene (5 bases). Trimming removed 3 bases from V and 2 bases from J, with 14 bases in between. Germline assignment: CDR1 DFQATT and CDR2 SNEGSKA (reference sequence). The CDR3 runs 14 residues. The DNA for the CDR3 is TGCAGTGCTAGCCCCGCGGGCAGTACCTACGAGCAGTACGTC. It encodes CSASPAGSTYEQYV.

This clonotype was seen more than once but under ten times. Sequence at one end of the junction differs from germline and may be a read error. The chain joins TRBV12-3 or TRBV12-4 to TRBJ1-2, with unresolved D. This CDR3 has 14 amino acids. CDR3 region: CVSRLSADHYGYTF. In DNA, the CDR3 is TGTGTCAGCCGTTTGTCCGCCGACCACTATGGCTACACCTTC.

This chain uses TRBV4-1 with TRBJ2-7, with D possibly matching TRBD2 (5 bases). Trimming left V 0 bases short and J 4 bases short, with 13 bases between. Germline values: CDR1 MGHRA, CDR2 YSYEKL. The CDR3 has 15 residues. The CDR3 DNA is TGCGCCAGCAGCCAAGATATCGGACGGACTTACGAGCAGTACTTC. Translated, it gives CASSQDIGRTYEQYF.

The chain combines TRBV4-2 with TRBJ1-2; D is unresolved. V was trimmed by 0 bases and J by 4 bases, leaving 12 bases between them. The germline V gene encodes CDR1 LGHNA and CDR2 YNFKEQ. The CDR3 length is 15 residues. The CDR3 DNA reads TGTGCCAGCAGCCAAGAGGTCGGCCTCCGCTATGGCTACACCTTC. This translates into CASSQEVGLRYGYTF.

J is TRBJ2-2 and V is TRBV2; the D call may be TRBD1 or TRBD2 (5 bases each). In germline, CDR1 is SNHLY, CDR2 FYNNEI. The CDR3 loop spans 24 amino acids. V was shortened by 4 bases and J by 6 bases, with 42 bases between the two germline ends. The CDR3 coding sequence is TGTGCCAGCAGTGCCCGAAGAATTGGGGCGAGTACTAGGACGCCCTTATTAACGGCCGGGGAGCTGTTTTTT. Encoded protein: CASSARRIGASTRTPLLTAGELFF. Full variable domain (remainder filled in from reference TRBV2 and TRBJ2-2): EPEVTQTPSHQVTQMGQEVILRCVPISNHLYFYWYRQILGQKVEFLVSFYNNEISEKSEIFDDQFSVERPDGSNFTLKIRSTKLEDSAMYFCASSARRIGASTRTPLLTAGELFFGEGSRLTVL.

This clonotype came up a few times. The V call is TRBV12-3 or TRBV12-4, the J call TRBJ1-6; 8 nucleotides line up with TRBD1. The CDR3 is made up of 15 amino acids. Losses at the gene ends were 3 bases for V and 7 bases for J; bases not matched to a gene: 5. Here the CDR3 DNA reads TGTGCCAGCAGTTTCCGACAGGGGACCAATTCACCCCTCCACTTT. This codes for CASSFRQGTNSPLHF.

The rearrangement joins TRBV27 to TRBJ1-4; D call uncertain. Germline-derived CDR1 and CDR2 are MNHEY and SMNVEV (reference sequence). The CDR3 has 15 amino acids. Deletions cut 5 bases from V and 0 bases from J, with 10 bases between. CDR3 DNA: TGTGCCAGCAGTGGATCAATTGCAACTAATGAAAAACTGTTTTTT. Its protein product is CASSGSIATNEKLFF. Full variable domain (remainder filled in from reference TRBV27 and TRBJ1-4): EAQVTQNPRYLITVTGKKLTVTCSQNMNHEYMSWYRQDPGLGLRQIYYSMNVEVTDKGDVPEGYKVSRKEKRNFPLILESPSPNQTSLYFCASSGSIATNEKLFFGSGTQLSVL.

This clonotype was recorded at least ten times. V usage is TRBV9 and J usage is TRBJ1-6; D is unclear. The CDR3 has 14 residues. Deletions cut 2 bases from V and 5 bases from J, with 8 bases between. Germline values: CDR1 SGDLS, CDR2 YYNGEE. CDR3 DNA sequence: TGTGCCAGCAGCGTGAGACAAGATAATTCACCCCTCCACTTT. Translated: CASSVRQDNSPLHF. Complete variable domain (other parts from reference TRBV9 and TRBJ1-6): DSGVTQTPKHLITATGQRVTLRCSPRSGDLSVYWYQQSLDQGLQFLIQYYNGEERAKGNILERFSAQQFPDLHSELNLSSLELGDSALYFCASSVRQDNSPLHFGNGTRLTVT.

This clonotype was observed a few times. The chain recombines TRBV7-9 with TRBJ2-1, with 9 bases identical to TRBD1. The germline gives CDR1 SEHNR, CDR2 FQNEAQ (reference sequence). V gave up 2 bases and J gave up 8 bases; unmatched junction bases: 7. The CDR3 covers 15 residues. The CDR3: CASSLRDRVDDEQFF. Here the CDR3 DNA reads TGTGCCAGCAGCTTACGGGACAGGGTGGATGATGAGCAGTTCTTC.